Described below is a single T cell receptor (beta chain) sequence and its context. The data belong to a study of cytomegalovirus exposure and HLA in healthy donors. 13 Jbeta primers and 60 Vbeta primers were used for the PCR. Profiling relied on immunoSEQ multiplex PCR, and the TCRdb table lists in-frame clones only, not all of them. Altogether 200,000 or so clones are present, around 77% being singletons, with the ten largest covering just under 3%. V gave up 5 bases and J gave up 4 bases, with 15 bases separating them. The CDR3 is 15 residues long. CDR1 is SGHAT, CDR2 FQNNGV, per germline. The chain recombines TRBV11-2 with TRBJ2-1; no clear D. The sample taken for sequencing was PBMCs. This TCR came from a woman aged 30 to 39 in good health and CMV-seronegative. CDR3 DNA: TGTGCCAGCAGCATGCTGGGCCTCGGTTACAATGAGCAGTTCTTC. Residues: CASSMLGLGYNEQFF.